This T cell receptor beta chain comes out of a study of CD8 T cells in Susac syndrome (dated by TCRdb to 2018 to 2020). Regarding the complete study: Repertoire sequencing was used to test whether CD8+ T cell activation and differentiation in Susac syndrome was antigen driven. Clonality of the CD8+ T cell repertoire was compared between over 10 healthy donors, approximately 14 Susac syndrome patients and roughly 16 multiple sclerosis patients. Here is what the overall study found, with its caveats: The TCR sequencing and HLA analysis was acknowledged to have included a relatively small number of individuals.

As regards this clonotype: What this receptor recognizes is not known. No quality values exist for individual bases; no much larger clone is one base distant.

RNA was extracted using the RNeasy kit, and about 0.45 to 1 microgram was reverse transcribed with random hexamers. TCR beta CDR3 regions were amplified with the immunoSEQ multiplex PCR assay covering 54 Vbeta and 13 Jbeta segments. To correct PCR amplification bias, a synthetic template baseline was used for both primer optimization and computational correction. Per the original workflow: Reads were assigned to V, D and J genes according to IMGT and analyzed in immunoSEQ Analyzer, with only productive sequences retained. Clonality was calculated as one minus the Shannon entropy normalized by log2 of the number of productive unique sequences. For each patient and control, public and private clones were evaluated within the 100 most prevalent clones. Susac-specific clones were defined as absent from healthy and MS cohorts, about 1,000 published viral clones and other ImmuneACCESS disease sequences. The public reads were quality trimmed at Q25 with fastp and then assembled into clones with MiXCR by TCRdb, keeping productive beta chains. Identical CDR3 proteins give one entry, which carries the most common genes and DNA. These V and J calls derive from TCRdb rather than the authors' analysis. This sample lists 150,000 to 190,000 distinct CDR3 sequences; 95% were detected once. Of the sample, about 0.15% is held by the ten largest clones.

From cysteine to phenylalanine, the CDR3 is 11 amino acids long. The kept DNA is CDR3 alone, 33 bases in frame from the first base. The germline V gene (reference sequence) gives CDR1 as SEHNR and CDR2 as FQNEAQ. The V end loses 11 bases and the J end loses 3 bases, and a stretch of 11 bases separates them. Peripheral blood CD8+ and CD4+ T cells from healthy donors, Susac syndrome patients and multiple sclerosis patients were profiled using high-throughput TCR beta sequencing. The multiple sclerosis controls were treatment-naive patients whose relapsing-remitting disease, either stable or active, fulfilled the revised McDonald criteria. Bulk CD8+ and CD4+ T cells were purified magnetically by negative isolation, whereas CD8+ TEMRA cells were enriched by FACS. Blood was collected in EDTA tubes and processed within 24 hours, with PBMCs isolated through density gradient centrifugation. PBMCs intended for TCR sequencing were frozen in liquid nitrogen and were later thawed in a 37 degrees C water bath. The sorted or isolated CD4+, CD8+ and CD8+ TEMRA cells reached a purity of at least 90%.

Here the chain combines TRBV7-9 and TRBJ2-7, with TRBD2 as a weak D call on 5 bases. This TCR came from a human donor with multiple sclerosis. Sample: CD8+ T cells from PBMCs. The DNA sequence is as follows: TGTGCCTTTCGCCGGGGCTACGAGCAGTACTTC. This encodes CAFRRGYEQYF.